The rows below give T cell receptor beta chains drawn from one sample of a study of shared clonotypes between healthy human individuals. Assay used: immunoSEQ multiplex PCR; TCRdb lists only in-frame clones, some missing. The repertoire holds approximately 1,000,000 clones, with about 84% as singletons. The sequenced material came from memory CD4+ T cells from PBMCs. Receptors originate from a man in his late teens or twenties in good health. Some clones in this sample may be carry-over from other donors' samples. Both conserved end residues are trimmed from each CDR3. Fields, in order: V gene, CDR3 protein.

TRBV27 | ASRYNQNTPQH
TRBV5-1 | ASSSLTGSTDTQY
TRBV27 | ASSAAGATNEKLF
TRBV18 | ASSQGASGNTIY
TRBV5-1 | ASSPRGQTSYEQY
TRBV14 | ASSQRTEQF
TRBV28 | ASSLGQGFEAF
TRBV21-1 | ASSKGAASTDTQY
TRBV29-1 | SVVSDTQY
TRBV15 | ATSREGASYNEQF
TRBV6-6 | ASRILEDTGELF
TRBV7-8 | ASSLVRGYEAF
TRBV9 | ASSVGGAQETQY